Sequencing of this TCR beta chain was carried out in a study of blood T cell repertoires in COVID-19. As for the study in general: COVID-19 samples from acute and convalescent phases originated in the United States, Italy and Spain.

Germline loops: CDR1 KGHSH, CDR2 LQKENI. Trimming cost V 3 bases and J 5 bases, with 16 bases left between them. There are 15 residues in the CDR3. Per the authors' pipeline: Reference gene primers were amplified, and this amplification served to estimate nucleated cell counts. Assay used: immunoSEQ multiplex PCR; TCRdb lists only in-frame clones, some missing. That table is the source of V, J and clone size, and D and trimming were worked out from the DNA. The sample has 55,000 to 90,000 clones, roughly 80% seen once. J is TRBJ1-1 and V is TRBV18, with D maybe TRBD1 (5 bases). The receptor's source is a woman in her seventies with acute or convalescent COVID-19. Source material: peripheral blood. This chain's CDR3 is CASSPSQGPRTEAFF. Written as DNA, the CDR3 is TGTGCCAGCTCACCGTCCCAGGGCCCGCGTACTGAAGCTTTCTTT.